This entry features one T cell receptor beta chain sequence. The ends were cut back, 4 bases at V and 9 bases at J, with 15 bases in the middle. This CDR3 region has 13 residues. Via MiXCR, TCRdb re-called the RT-PCR reads, giving one row per CDR3 protein. Of approximately 210,000 distinct CDR3 sequences listed, about 40% were seen once; the top ten hold about 35%. The data belong to a study of patients and donors after allogeneic stem cell transplantation. The TCR comes from a human donor who was either an allogeneic HSCT recipient or a stem cell or donor lymphocyte infusion donor (not recorded which). It is not recorded whose cells these are; they may come from a transplant donor. V is TRBV12-3 or TRBV12-4 and J is TRBJ1-2; no clear D. Sequencing input: blood, either unsorted or a sorted T cell fraction (not recorded which). CDR3 protein: CASSSGLWMSYTF. The CDR3 bases are TGTGCCAGCAGTTCAGGACTGTGGATGAGCTACACCTTC.